This T cell receptor (beta chain) was documented in a study of STAT5B mutations in CD4+ large granular lymphocyte leukemia. Turning to the study itself: The CDR3 'QG' motif was associated with a particular HLA allele among healthy donors.

CDR1 and CDR2 (germline): SGHTA, FQGTGA. V was trimmed by 2 bases and J by 9 bases, leaving 17 bases between them. The CDR3 covers 15 residues. Whole-study findings and limits: No patients shared main leukemic clonotypes, though around 27% appeared at low frequency elsewhere. 8/27 top patient clones versus 2/35 control clones were TRBV06-family.

Original processing notes: The detection floor for productive clonotype frequency was 2.59 x 10-5. Using immunoSEQ multiplex PCR, the repertoire was profiled, and TCRdb retains in-frame clones only, with some absent. The V and J calls and clone size are taken from that table; D and trimming were inferred from the DNA. The data hold 30,000 to 40,000 clones, with about 80% observed a single time. On this clone itself: The antigen is undetermined.

V is TRBV7-3 and J is TRBJ2-1; maybe TRBD2 (5 bases). This clonotype originated in a human donor in good health. Material for sequencing was CD4+ T cells from blood buffy coats. The CDR3 here is CASSLRKDPEGEQFF. CDR3 DNA sequence: TGTGCCAGCAGCTTACGAAAGGACCCCGAGGGTGAGCAGTTCTTC.